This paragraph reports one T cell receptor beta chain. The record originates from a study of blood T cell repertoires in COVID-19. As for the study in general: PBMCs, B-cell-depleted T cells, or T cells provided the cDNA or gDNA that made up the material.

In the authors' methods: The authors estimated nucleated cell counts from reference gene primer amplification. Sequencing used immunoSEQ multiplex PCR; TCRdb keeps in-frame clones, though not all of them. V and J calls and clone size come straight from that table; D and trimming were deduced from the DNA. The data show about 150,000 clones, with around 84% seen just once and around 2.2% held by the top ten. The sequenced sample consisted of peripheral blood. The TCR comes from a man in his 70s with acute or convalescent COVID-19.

The CDR3 nucleotides are TGTGCCAGCAGCTTGAGCCAAAACATTCAGTACTTC. Amino acids: CASSLSQNIQYF. V gene TRBV5-5 combines with J gene TRBJ2-4; D call uncertain. The CDR3 is 12 residues long. Germline assignment: CDR1 SGHKS and CDR2 YYEKEE (reference sequence). V gave up 1 base and J gave up 5 bases, with 4 bases separating them. The full variable domain, rest sourced from reference TRBV5-5 and TRBJ2-4, is DAGVTQSPTHLIKTRGQQVTLRCSPISGHKSVSWYQQVLGQGPQFIFQYYEKEERGRGNFPDRFSARQFPNYSSELNVNALLLGDSALYLCASSLSQNIQYFGAGTRLSVL.